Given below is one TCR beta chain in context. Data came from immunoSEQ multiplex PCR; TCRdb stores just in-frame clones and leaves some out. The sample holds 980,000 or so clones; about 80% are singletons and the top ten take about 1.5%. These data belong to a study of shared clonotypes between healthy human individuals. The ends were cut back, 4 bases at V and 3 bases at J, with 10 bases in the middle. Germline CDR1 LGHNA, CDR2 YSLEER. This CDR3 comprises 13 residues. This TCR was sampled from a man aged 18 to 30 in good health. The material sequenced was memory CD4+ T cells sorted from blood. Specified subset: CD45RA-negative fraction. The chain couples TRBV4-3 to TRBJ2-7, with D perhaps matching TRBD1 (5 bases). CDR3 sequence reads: CASSLLQGYEQYF. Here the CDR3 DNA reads TGCGCCAGCAGCCTACTGCAGGGCTACGAGCAGTACTTC.